This T cell receptor (beta chain) is drawn from a study of lymphopenia after photon versus proton radiotherapy. Data came from immunoSEQ multiplex PCR; TCRdb stores just in-frame clones and leaves some out. This table holds around 17,000 clones, 84% found once. This clone was detected only a few times. Antigen specificity is unknown. Regarding the study as a whole: After lymphocyte nadir, photon-treated repertoires showed oligoclonal expansion, especially CD8+ Temra. Photon-treated patients lost naive T cells and TCR diversity; proton-treated stayed stable. Survival link was tested only in deceased patients; proton benefit remains a possibility.

This CDR3 has 13 amino acids. Germline V CDR1 and CDR2: LNHDA, SQIVND (reference sequence). V dropped 9 bases and J dropped 5; count of bases not matched to a gene: 5. The source of this sequence is a man aged 70-80 years with pancreatic cancer. This material consisted of peripheral blood, taken from a patient treated with proton-based radiotherapy. The chain has TRBV19 and TRBJ1-5, with 9 positions matching TRBD1. CDR3 DNA sequence: TGTGCCAGCAGCCGGGACAGGGATCAGCCCCAGCATTTT. Translated: CASSRDRDQPQHF. The full variable domain, its missing parts supplied by reference TRBV19 and TRBJ1-5, is DGGITQSPKYLFRKEGQNVTLSCEQNLNHDAMYWYRQDPGQGLRLIYYSQIVNDFQKGDIAEGYSVSREKKESFPLTVTSAQKNPTAFYLCASSRDRDQPQHFGDGTRLSIL.